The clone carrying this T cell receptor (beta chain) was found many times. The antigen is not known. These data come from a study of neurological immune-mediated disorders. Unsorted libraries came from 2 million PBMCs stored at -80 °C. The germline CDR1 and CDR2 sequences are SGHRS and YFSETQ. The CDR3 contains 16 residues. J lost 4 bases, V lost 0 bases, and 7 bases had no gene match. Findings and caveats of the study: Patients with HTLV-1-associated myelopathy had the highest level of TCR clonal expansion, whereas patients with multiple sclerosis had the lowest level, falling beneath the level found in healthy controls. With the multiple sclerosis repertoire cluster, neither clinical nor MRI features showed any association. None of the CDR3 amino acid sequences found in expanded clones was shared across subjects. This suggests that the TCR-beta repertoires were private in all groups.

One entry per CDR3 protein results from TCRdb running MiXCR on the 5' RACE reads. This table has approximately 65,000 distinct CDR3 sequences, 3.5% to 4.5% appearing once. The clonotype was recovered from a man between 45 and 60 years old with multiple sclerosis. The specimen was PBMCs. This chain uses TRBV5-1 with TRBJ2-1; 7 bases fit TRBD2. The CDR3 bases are TGCGCCAGCAGCTTGGGAAGGCGGGAGTTATACAATGAGCAGTTCTTC. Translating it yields CASSLGRRELYNEQFF.